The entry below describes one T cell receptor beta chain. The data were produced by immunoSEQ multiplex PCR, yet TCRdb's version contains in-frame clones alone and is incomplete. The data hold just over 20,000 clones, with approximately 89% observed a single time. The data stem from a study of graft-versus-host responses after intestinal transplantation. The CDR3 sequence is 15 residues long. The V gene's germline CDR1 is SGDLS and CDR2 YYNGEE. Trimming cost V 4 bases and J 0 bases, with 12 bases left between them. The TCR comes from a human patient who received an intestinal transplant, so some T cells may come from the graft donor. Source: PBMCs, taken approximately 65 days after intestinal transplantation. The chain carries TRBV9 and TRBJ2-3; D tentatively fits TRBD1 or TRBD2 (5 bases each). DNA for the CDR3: TGTGCCAGCAGCCTCATGGGGGTTAGCACAGATACGCAGTATTTT. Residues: CASSLMGVSTDTQYF.